The 5 T cell receptor beta chains listed next were all sequenced from one sample in a study of blood T cell repertoires in COVID-19 (TCRdb year 2020). The library was obtained by the immunoSEQ multiplex PCR assay. The table comes from immuneACCESS by way of TCRdb, which keeps in-frame sequences with V and J called. Part of the clones is missing from these tables; in studies checked, under half for an unresolved V gene and the rest for unknown reasons. The sample profile shows nearly 250,000 clones; about 84% of them were found once. Roughly 6.2% of the sample lies in the top ten. Sequencing input: peripheral blood. These receptors all stem from a woman older than 75 with COVID-19, enrolled during active disease.

This chain connects TRBV5-1 to TRBJ1-2; 10 bases line up with TRBD1. The V segment lost 3 bases and the J segment 3 bases; nucleotides outside the gene matches: 5. Germline CDR1 and CDR2: SGHRS and YFSETQ. The CDR3 covers 15 residues. CDR3: CASSSGTGVHYGYTF. CDR3 in DNA: TGCGCCAGCAGCTCCGGGACAGGGGTTCACTATGGCTACACCTTC.

The gene calls are TRBV6-6 and TRBJ1-5; D not certain. CDR1 and CDR2 (germline): MNHNY, SVGAGI (reference sequence). V was shortened by 5 bases and J by 3 bases, with 8 bases between the two germline ends. CDR3 length: 13 amino acids. Written as DNA, the CDR3 is TGTGCCAGCAGTGAGGTCCTCAATCAGCCCCAGCATTTT. It is translated as CASSEVLNQPQHF.

The chain couples TRBV6-2 or TRBV6-3 to TRBJ1-1, with D possibly being TRBD1 (5 bases). CDR1 is MNHEY and CDR2 is SVGEGT in the germline V gene. V was clipped by 2 bases and J by 3 bases, with 10 bases between them. The CDR3 loop spans 14 amino acids. In DNA, the CDR3 is TGTGCCAGCAGTTACCTGGGGGGTTACACTGAAGCTTTCTTT. Translated, it gives CASSYLGGYTEAFF.

The chain links TRBV18 to TRBJ2-5; 7 bases line up with TRBD1. V gave up 4 bases and J gave up 5 bases; unmatched junction bases: 4. Germline loops: CDR1 KGHSH, CDR2 LQKENI. This CDR3 spans 13 amino acids. As DNA, the CDR3 is TGTGCCAGCTCACGGGACAGAAGGGAGACCCAGTACTTC. Amino acid sequence: CASSRDRRETQYF. Full variable domain (remainder filled in from reference TRBV18 and TRBJ2-5): NAGVMQNPRHLVRRRGQEARLRCSPMKGHSHVYWYRQLPEEGLKFMVYLQKENIIDESGMPKERFSAEFPKEGPSILRIQQVVRGDSAAYFCASSRDRRETQYFGPGTRLLVL.

The chain is built from TRBV28 and TRBJ1-1, with D unclear. The CDR3 consists of 15 residues. V was clipped by 6 bases and J by 0 bases, with 14 bases between them. Per the germline V gene, CDR1 is MDHEN and CDR2 is SYDVKM. The CDR3 DNA is TGTGCCAGCAGGAACGTGGACTCAGTGAACACTGAAGCTTTCTTT. As protein: CASRNVDSVNTEAFF. Drawing the rest from reference TRBV28 and TRBJ1-1, the complete variable domain is DVKVTQSSRYLVKRTGEKVFLECVQDMDHENMFWYRQDPGLGLRLIYFSYDVKMKEKGDIPEGYSVSREKKERFSLILESASTNQTSMYLCASRNVDSVNTEAFFGQGTRLTVV.